This record looks at one T cell receptor (beta chain) sequence and its context. Its antigen remains unidentified. Each CDR3 protein is one row after TCRdb ran MiXCR on the reads. The sample lists nearly 700,000 distinct CDR3 sequences; around a third were seen once. Germline V gene data show CDR1 as KGHSH and CDR2 as LQKENI. V was trimmed by 2 bases and J by 8 bases, leaving 9 bases between them. This CDR3 has 12 amino acids. The data stem from a study of T cell repertoires in cytomegalovirus infection. Background on the study: Selection of CMV epitopes for the study included recently identified HLA-C-restricted and well-studied HLA-B-restricted ones.

This clonotype was obtained from a human donor in good health (CMV status not recorded). Some clones in this sample may be carry-over from other donors' samples. The specimen comprised cultured PBMCs, sampled from culture after CMV antigen stimulation. This sequence joins TRBV18 and TRBJ1-1; TRBD1 might be the D (6 bases). CDR3 loop: CASSPETGEAFF. The DNA for the CDR3 is TGTGCCAGCTCACCAGAAACAGGGGAAGCTTTCTTT.